This passage covers 3 T cell receptor beta chains from one sample sequenced in a study of cytomegalovirus exposure and HLA in healthy donors. TCRdb keeps only in-frame clones here, not all; method: immunoSEQ multiplex PCR. The sample contains 56,000 or so clones, roughly nine tenths of which appear only once. The sample consisted of PBMCs. Source of these receptors: a man younger than 35 in good health and CMV-seronegative.

The rearrangement links TRBV18 to TRBJ2-2; D uncertain. CDR3 length: 14 residues. V lost 3 bases and J lost 3, with 8 bases in between. From germline, CDR1 is KGHSH and CDR2 LQKENI. The CDR3 DNA follows: TGTGCCAGCTCACCCGCAAGAGACACCGGGGAGCTGTTTTTT. It translates to CASSPARDTGELFF.

The J gene is TRBJ2-5, the V gene TRBV5-1, with 10 bases matching TRBD2. Trimming at V came to 0 bases and at J to 5 bases, leaving 7 bases not matched to a gene. The germline gives CDR1 SGHRS, CDR2 YFSETQ. This CDR3 is built from 16 residues. In nucleotides, the CDR3 is TGCGCCAGCAGCTTGGCCCCTAGCGGGAGCTACGAGACCCAGTACTTC. This sequence encodes CASSLAPSGSYETQYF. Together with reference TRBV5-1 and TRBJ2-5, the CDR3 gives the full variable domain: KAGVTQTPRYLIKTRGQQVTLSCSPISGHRSVSWYQQTPGQGLQFLFEYFSETQRNKGNFPGRFSGRQFSNSRSEMNVSTLELGDSALYLCASSLAPSGSYETQYFGPGTRLLVL.

The chain recombines TRBV5-4 with TRBJ2-2; 7 nucleotides agree with TRBD2. The junction had 4 bases not matched to a gene; V was cut back by 0 bases and J by 5 bases. The CDR3 totals 15 residues. CDR1 SGHNT and CDR2 YYREEE come from the germline V gene (reference sequence). CDR3 residues: CASSLDLAETGELFF. The DNA of the CDR3 is TGTGCCAGCAGCTTGGACCTAGCGGAGACCGGGGAGCTGTTTTTT.